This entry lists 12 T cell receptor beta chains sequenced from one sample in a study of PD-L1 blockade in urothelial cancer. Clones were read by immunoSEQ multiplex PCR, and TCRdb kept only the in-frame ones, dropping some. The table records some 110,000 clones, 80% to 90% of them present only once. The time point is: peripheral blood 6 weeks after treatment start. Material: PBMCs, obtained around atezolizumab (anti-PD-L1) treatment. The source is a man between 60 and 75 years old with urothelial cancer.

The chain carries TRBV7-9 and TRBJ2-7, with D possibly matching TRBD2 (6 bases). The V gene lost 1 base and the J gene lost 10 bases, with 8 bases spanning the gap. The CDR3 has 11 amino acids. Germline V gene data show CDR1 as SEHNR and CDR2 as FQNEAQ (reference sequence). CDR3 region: CASSLGDSQYF. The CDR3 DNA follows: TGTGCCAGCAGCTTAGGGGACTCACAGTACTTC.

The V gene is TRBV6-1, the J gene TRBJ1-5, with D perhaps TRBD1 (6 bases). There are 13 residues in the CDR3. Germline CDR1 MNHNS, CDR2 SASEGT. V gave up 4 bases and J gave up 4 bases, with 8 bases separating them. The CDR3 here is CASSGTDNQPQHF. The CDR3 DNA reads TGTGCCAGCAGTGGGACAGATAATCAGCCCCAGCATTTT.

CDR3 DNA sequence: TGTGCCAGCAGCTTGAGGGAGTTTCAAGAGACCCAGTACTTC. Encoded protein: CASSLREFQETQYF. This sequence joins TRBV13 and TRBJ2-5, with a weak D call TRBD2 (5 bases). CDR1 is PRHDT, CDR2 FYEKMQ, per germline (reference sequence). CDR3 length: 14 amino acids. Trimming shortened V by 3 bases and J by 2 bases, and 10 bases separated the two germline ends.

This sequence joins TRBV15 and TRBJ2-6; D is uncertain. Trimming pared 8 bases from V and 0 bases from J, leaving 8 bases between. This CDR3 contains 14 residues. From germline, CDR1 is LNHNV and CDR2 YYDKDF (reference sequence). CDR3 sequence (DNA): TGTGCCACCGCAGCGCTCTCTGGGGCCAACGTCCTGACTTTC. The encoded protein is CATAALSGANVLTF.

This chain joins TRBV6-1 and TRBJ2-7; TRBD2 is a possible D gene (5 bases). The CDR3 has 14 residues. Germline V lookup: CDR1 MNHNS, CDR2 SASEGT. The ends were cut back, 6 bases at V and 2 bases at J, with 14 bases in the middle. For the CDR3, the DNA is TGTGCCAGCAGATTAACCGGGGTCGCCTACGAGCAGTACTTC. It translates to CASRLTGVAYEQYF.

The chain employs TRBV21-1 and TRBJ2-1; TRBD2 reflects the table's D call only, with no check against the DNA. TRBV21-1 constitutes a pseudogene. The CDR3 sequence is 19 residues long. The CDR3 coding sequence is TGTGCCAGCAGCAACTTAAAGGGTGGCGGGGGGAACTCCTACAATGAGCAGTTCTTC. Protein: CASSNLKGGGGNSYNEQFF.

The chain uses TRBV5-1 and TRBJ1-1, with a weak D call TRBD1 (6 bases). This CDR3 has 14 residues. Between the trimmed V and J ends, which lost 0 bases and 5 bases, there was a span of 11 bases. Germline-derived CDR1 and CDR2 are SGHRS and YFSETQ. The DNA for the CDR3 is TGCGCCAGCAGCTTGGCAGGGGAAGGGACTGAAGCTTTCTTT. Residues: CASSLAGEGTEAFF.

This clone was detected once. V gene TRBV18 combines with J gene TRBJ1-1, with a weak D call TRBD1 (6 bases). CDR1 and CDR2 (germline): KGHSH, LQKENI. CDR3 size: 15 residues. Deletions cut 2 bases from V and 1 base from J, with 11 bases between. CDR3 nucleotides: TGTGCCAGCTCACCAACACTGGACAGGAACACTGAAGCTTTCTTT. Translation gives CASSPTLDRNTEAFF. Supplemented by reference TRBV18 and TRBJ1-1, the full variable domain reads NAGVMQNPRHLVRRRGQEARLRCSPMKGHSHVYWYRQLPEEGLKFMVYLQKENIIDESGMPKERFSAEFPKEGPSILRIQQVVRGDSAAYFCASSPTLDRNTEAFFGQGTRLTVV.

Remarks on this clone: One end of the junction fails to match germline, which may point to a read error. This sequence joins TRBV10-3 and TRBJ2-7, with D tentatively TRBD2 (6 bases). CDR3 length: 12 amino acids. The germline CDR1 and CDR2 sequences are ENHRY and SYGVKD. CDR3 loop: CAISGTSAGLHF. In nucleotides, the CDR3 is TGTGCCATCAGTGGGACCTCAGCGGGCCTACACTTC.

The CDR3 is CASSTTGYTQYF. In DNA form, the CDR3 reads TGTGCCAGTAGTACTACAGGATATACGCAGTATTTT. This rearrangement joins TRBV19 to TRBJ2-3, with D possibly matching TRBD1 (5 bases). The germline V and J ends were trimmed by 4 bases and 7 bases, with 9 bases remaining between them. The germline V gene has CDR1 LNHDA and CDR2 SQIVND (reference sequence). The CDR3 runs to 12 residues.

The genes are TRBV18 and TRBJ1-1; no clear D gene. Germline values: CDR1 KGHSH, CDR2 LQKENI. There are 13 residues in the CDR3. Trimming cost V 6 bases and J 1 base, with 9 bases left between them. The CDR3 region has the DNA TGTGCCAGCTCCCGCGCCCAGAACACTGAAGCTTTCTTT. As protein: CASSRAQNTEAFF. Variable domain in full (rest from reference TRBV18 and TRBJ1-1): NAGVMQNPRHLVRRRGQEARLRCSPMKGHSHVYWYRQLPEEGLKFMVYLQKENIIDESGMPKERFSAEFPKEGPSILRIQQVVRGDSAAYFCASSRAQNTEAFFGQGTRLTVV.

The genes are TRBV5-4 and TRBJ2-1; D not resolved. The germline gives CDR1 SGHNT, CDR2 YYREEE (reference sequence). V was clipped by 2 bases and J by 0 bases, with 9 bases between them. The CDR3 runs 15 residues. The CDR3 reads CASSFGGRSYNEQFF. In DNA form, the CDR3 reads TGTGCCAGCAGCTTCGGCGGCCGCTCCTACAATGAGCAGTTCTTC.